These T cell receptor beta chains were read from a single sample in a study of T cell responses to AZD1222 COVID-19 vaccine. The repertoire was sequenced with immunoSEQ multiplex PCR; TCRdb's copy has only in-frame clones and lacks some. The sample lists about 150,000 clones; 80% to 95% were seen once. The input for sequencing was peripheral blood, taken on day 0 of AZD1222 vaccination. These receptors all stem from an adult in good health. Each CDR3 is given with its conserved first and last residue. Each record gives: J gene, clone size, D gene, V gene, CDR3 protein, CDR3 DNA. The D gene is left open where the match is weak. The size field is filled for only some rows; it gives once, few, many or a size class.

J gene: TRBJ2-2
clone size: NA
D gene: NA
V gene: TRBV11-2
CDR3 protein: CASSARGGPGSGELFF
CDR3 DNA: TGTGCCAGCAGCGCTCGCGGAGGGCCCGGGTCCGGGGAGCTGTTTTTT

J gene: TRBJ1-1
clone size: NA
D gene: TRBD1
V gene: TRBV27
CDR3 protein: CASRLGQGSTEAFF
CDR3 DNA: TGTGCCAGCAGGTTAGGACAGGGCAGCACTGAAGCTTTCTTT

J gene: TRBJ2-1
clone size: once
D gene: NA
V gene: TRBV6-5
CDR3 protein: CASSPGNNEQFF
CDR3 DNA: TGTGCCAGCAGTCCGGGTAACAATGAGCAGTTCTTC

J gene: TRBJ2-6
clone size: NA
D gene: NA
V gene: TRBV5-4
CDR3 protein: CASSLVSGTGANVLTF
CDR3 DNA: TGTGCCAGCAGCCTGGTCTCTGGTACTGGGGCCAACGTCCTGACTTTC

J gene: TRBJ2-1
clone size: NA
D gene: NA
V gene: TRBV5-1
CDR3 protein: CASRLTSTPYNEQFF
CDR3 DNA: TGCGCCAGCCGACTAACTAGTACCCCCTACAATGAGCAGTTCTTC

J gene: TRBJ2-3
clone size: NA
D gene: TRBD1
V gene: TRBV12-3/TRBV12-4
CDR3 protein: CASSLGTGYYF
CDR3 DNA: TGTGCCAGCAGTTTGGGGACAGGGTACTATTTT

J gene: TRBJ1-6
clone size: NA
D gene: TRBD1
V gene: TRBV5-1
CDR3 protein: CASSLAVQGNSPLHF
CDR3 DNA: TGCGCCAGCAGCTTGGCGGTACAGGGGAATTCACCCCTCCACTTT

J gene: TRBJ1-3
clone size: NA
D gene: TRBD1
V gene: TRBV28
CDR3 protein: CASSIDRGAGNTIYF
CDR3 DNA: TGTGCCAGCAGCATCGACAGGGGTGCGGGAAACACCATATATTTT

J gene: TRBJ2-1
clone size: NA
D gene: TRBD2
V gene: TRBV7-9
CDR3 protein: CASSSSGRNYEQFF
CDR3 DNA: TGTGCCAGCAGCTCTAGCGGGAGGAATTATGAGCAGTTCTTC

J gene: TRBJ2-7
clone size: NA
D gene: NA
V gene: TRBV13
CDR3 protein: CASSGGKRAYEQYF
CDR3 DNA: TGTGCCAGCAGCGGAGGGAAGAGGGCCTACGAGCAGTACTTC

J gene: TRBJ2-7
clone size: once
D gene: NA
V gene: TRBV28
CDR3 protein: CASRLASRYEQYF
CDR3 DNA: TGTGCCAGCAGATTAGCGTCCCGCTACGAGCAGTACTTC

J gene: TRBJ1-5
clone size: NA
D gene: NA
V gene: TRBV30
CDR3 protein: CAWSGGIGTLNQPQHF
CDR3 DNA: TGTGCCTGGAGTGGCGGGATAGGGACGCTCAATCAGCCCCAGCATTTT

J gene: TRBJ1-2
clone size: NA
D gene: NA
V gene: TRBV27
CDR3 protein: CASSFGGLPYGYTF
CDR3 DNA: TGTGCCAGCAGTTTTGGAGGGCTCCCCTATGGCTACACCTTC

J gene: TRBJ2-7
clone size: NA
D gene: TRBD1
V gene: TRBV19
CDR3 protein: CASSAFSDRVEQYF
CDR3 DNA: TGTGCCAGTAGTGCCTTTTCTGACAGGGTTGAGCAGTACTTC

J gene: TRBJ1-3
clone size: NA
D gene: NA
V gene: TRBV7-8
CDR3 protein: CASSLAGASGNTIYF
CDR3 DNA: TGTGCCAGCAGCTTAGCAGGAGCCTCTGGAAACACCATATATTTT

J gene: TRBJ1-2
clone size: NA
D gene: NA
V gene: TRBV7-8
CDR3 protein: CASSLSETGGGYTF
CDR3 DNA: TGTGCCAGCAGCTTATCGGAGACAGGCGGAGGCTACACCTTC